In this sample, the clone carrying this T cell receptor beta chain turned up a few times. The source of the sample is a study of blood T cell repertoires in COVID-19. As for the study in general: Collection of acute and convalescent COVID-19 samples took place in the United States, Italy and Spain. From T cells, B-cell-depleted T cells, or PBMCs came the material, which was cDNA or gDNA.

The method was immunoSEQ multiplex PCR; TCRdb's version includes in-frame clones alone and lacks a portion of them. The table has over 200,000 clones, more than 75% seen once. Germline V CDR1 and CDR2: SGHTA, FQGNSA. V was trimmed by 2 bases and J by 2 bases, leaving 19 bases between them. This CDR3 has 17 amino acids. Sequenced sample: peripheral blood. The clonotype originates from a woman in her forties or fifties with acute or convalescent COVID-19. J is TRBJ2-7 and V is TRBV7-2; D perhaps matches TRBD2 (6 bases). The CDR3 nucleotides read TGTGCCAGCAGCTTAAAGTCTTGGGGGGTTAAAACCTACGAGCAGTACTTC. Translated, it gives CASSLKSWGVKTYEQYF.